This T cell receptor beta chain was captured in a study of blood T cell repertoires in COVID-19. At the level of the study: Whether acute or convalescent, the COVID-19 samples came from the United States, Italy and Spain.

Germline assignment: CDR1 SGHNT and CDR2 YYREEE (reference sequence). The CDR3 has 17 residues. Trimming took 6 bases from V and 6 from J, leaving 28 bases between them. Clones were sequenced by immunoSEQ multiplex PCR, and TCRdb holds only the in-frame ones, with some missing. Of 200,000 or so clones detected, around 86% appear once; the ten largest clones hold roughly 5%. This chain connects TRBV5-4 to TRBJ2-7, with D tentatively TRBD2 (7 bases). Input material: peripheral blood. The TCR originated in a human donor in a cohort sampled during active COVID-19. In nucleotides, the CDR3 is TGTGCCAGCAACCCTGGGGGGGACCGAAGAGGGGGGCGCGAGCAGTACTTC. Its translation is CASNPGGDRRGGREQYF.